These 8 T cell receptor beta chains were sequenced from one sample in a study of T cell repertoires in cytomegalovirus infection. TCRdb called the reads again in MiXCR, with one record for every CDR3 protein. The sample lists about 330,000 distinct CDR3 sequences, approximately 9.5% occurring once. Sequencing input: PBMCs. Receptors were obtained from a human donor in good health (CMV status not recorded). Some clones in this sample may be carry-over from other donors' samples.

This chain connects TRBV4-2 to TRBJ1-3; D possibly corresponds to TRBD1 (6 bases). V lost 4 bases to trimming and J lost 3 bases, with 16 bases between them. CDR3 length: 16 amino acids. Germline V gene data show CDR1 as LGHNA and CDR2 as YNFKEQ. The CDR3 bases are TGTGCCAGCAGCCGCAGGGTAGGGACAAGTGGAAACACCATATATTTT. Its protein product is CASSRRVGTSGNTIYF.

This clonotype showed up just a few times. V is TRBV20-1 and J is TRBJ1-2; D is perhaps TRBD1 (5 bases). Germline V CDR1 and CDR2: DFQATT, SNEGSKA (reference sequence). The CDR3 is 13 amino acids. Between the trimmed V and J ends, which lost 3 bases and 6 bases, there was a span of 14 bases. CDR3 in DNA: TGCAGTGCTAGGCGGCAGGGAAGGCATGGCTACACCTTC. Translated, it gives CSARRQGRHGYTF.

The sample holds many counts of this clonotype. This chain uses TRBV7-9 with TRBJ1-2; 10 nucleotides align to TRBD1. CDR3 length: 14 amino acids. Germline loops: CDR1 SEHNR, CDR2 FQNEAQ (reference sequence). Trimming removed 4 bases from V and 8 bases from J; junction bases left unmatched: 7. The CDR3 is CASSSDRGRGGYTF. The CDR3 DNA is TGTGCCAGCAGCTCAGACAGGGGGCGAGGCGGCTACACCTTC.

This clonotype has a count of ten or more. The CDR3 DNA is TGTGCCAGTAGGAGGACGGAGAACACTGAAGCTTTCTTT. This gives the protein CASRRTENTEAFF. This chain joins TRBV19 and TRBJ1-1; D remains ambiguous. Germline V gene data show CDR1 as LNHDA and CDR2 as SQIVND (reference sequence). V was trimmed by 6 bases and J by 1 base, leaving 9 bases between them. The CDR3 spans 13 residues.

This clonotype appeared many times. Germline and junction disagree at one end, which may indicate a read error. CDR3 sequence reads: CASSGDSSALHF. The CDR3 region has the DNA TGTGCCAGCAGCGGAGACAGTTCAGCCCTCCACTTT. The chain couples TRBV7-8 to TRBJ1-6, with D perhaps matching TRBD1 (5 bases). The CDR3 is 12 residues long. Germline V gene sequence: CDR1 SGHVS, CDR2 FQNEAQ.

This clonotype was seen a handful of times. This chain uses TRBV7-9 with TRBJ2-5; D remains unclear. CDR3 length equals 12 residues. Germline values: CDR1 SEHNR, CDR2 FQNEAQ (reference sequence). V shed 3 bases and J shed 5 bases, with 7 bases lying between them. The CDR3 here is CASSFTLETQYF. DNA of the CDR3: TGTGCCAGCAGCTTTACTCTGGAGACCCAGTACTTC.

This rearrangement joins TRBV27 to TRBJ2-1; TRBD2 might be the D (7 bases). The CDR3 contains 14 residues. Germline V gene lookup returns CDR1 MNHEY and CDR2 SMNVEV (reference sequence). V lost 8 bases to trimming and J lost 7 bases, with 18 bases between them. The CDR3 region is CASRVRGARNEQFF. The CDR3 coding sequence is TGTGCCAGCCGAGTCCGGGGGGCACGGAATGAGCAGTTCTTC.

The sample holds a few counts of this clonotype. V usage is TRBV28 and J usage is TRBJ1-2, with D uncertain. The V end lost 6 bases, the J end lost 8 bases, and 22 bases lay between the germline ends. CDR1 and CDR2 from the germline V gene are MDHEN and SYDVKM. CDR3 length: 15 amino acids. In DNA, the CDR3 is TGTGCCAGCAGCCCCTCAACGCCGGCTAGCAAAGGCTACACCTTC. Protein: CASSPSTPASKGYTF.